The clone carrying this T cell receptor beta chain was observed at least ten times. What it binds is not known. TCRdb re-derived calls from the RT-PCR reads in MiXCR, one entry per CDR3 protein. This table has 500,000 or so distinct CDR3 sequences, around 9.9% appearing once. The entry originates in a study of response to subunit inactivated influenza vaccine. Study-wide points: T cells newly recruited by each seasonal influenza vaccination are few, the authors suggested.

Germline CDR1 reads SGHTA; CDR2 reads FQGNSA. This CDR3 spans 12 amino acids. Trimming shortened V by 1 base and J by 6 bases, and 7 bases separated the two germline ends. The V call is TRBV7-2, the J call TRBJ2-7; D not resolved. The TCR sequence derives from a man over 45 who received an inactivated influenza vaccine. The sequences come from PBMCs from blood, collected 45 days after vaccination. The CDR3 is CASSLEVGEQYF. In DNA form, the CDR3 reads TGTGCCAGCAGCTTAGAGGTCGGCGAGCAGTACTTC.